Listed below are T cell receptor beta chains from one sample, sequenced in a study of blood T cell repertoires in COVID-19. This table comes from immunoSEQ multiplex PCR, and its TCRdb copy is limited to in-frame clones, with some not included. The sample shows about 72,000 clones, approximately 90% of them seen only once. The specimen sequenced was peripheral blood. Receptors were obtained from a man aged 65 to 85 with active or convalescent COVID-19. Each CDR3 is given with its conserved first and last residue. The D gene is left open where the match is weak. Rows may omit the clone size; those that give it use once, few, many or a size class.

v_call	d_call	clone_size	j_call	cdr3_nt	cdr3_aa
TRBV10-3	TRBD1	NA	TRBJ1-2	TGTGCCATCAGTGAGTCGAGGAATCCGGGACAGCCGTCCTTC	CAISESRNPGQPSF
TRBV30	NA	few	TRBJ1-2	TGTGCCTGGCGCCCAGGGGAAGTCTATGGCTACACCTTC	CAWRPGEVYGYTF
TRBV4-1	TRBD2	NA	TRBJ2-7	TGCGCCAGCAGCCAAACCGGGACTAGCGAGTACGAGCAGTACTTC	CASSQTGTSEYEQYF
TRBV5-1	TRBD1	NA	TRBJ1-2	TGCGCCAGCAGCCTAGGGGACAGCTCCCATGGCTACACCTTC	CASSLGDSSHGYTF
TRBV4-3	NA	NA	TRBJ2-7	TGCGCCAGCAGCCAAGATCACAGGGCCTACGAGCAGTACTTC	CASSQDHRAYEQYF
TRBV30	TRBD1	NA	TRBJ1-5	TGTGCCTGGGGGACAGGGATGTCTAGCAATCAGCCCCAGCATTTT	CAWGTGMSSNQPQHF
TRBV19	TRBD1	NA	TRBJ1-5	TGTGCCAGTAGTGTCCGACAGGGGGCTTTGGGGGCCCAGCATTTT	CASSVRQGALGAQHF
TRBV29-1	TRBD2	NA	TRBJ2-2	TGCAGCGTTGGGGGAACTAGCGCGAGCAAAGGGGAGCTGTTTTTT	CSVGGTSASKGELFF
TRBV7-3	TRBD2	NA	TRBJ2-1	TGTGCCAGCAGCCCCCAGCCGGGAGGGCACTATGAGCAGTTCTTC	CASSPQPGGHYEQFF
TRBV5-1	TRBD2	NA	TRBJ2-5	TGCGCCAGCAGCGCTGGACTAGCGGGAAAAGAGACCCAGTACTTC	CASSAGLAGKETQYF
TRBV5-1	NA	NA	TRBJ2-3	TGCGCCAGCAGCTACCAGCAGGTTAGGAATACGCAGTATTTT	CASSYQQVRNTQYF
TRBV7-9	NA	NA	TRBJ1-1	TGTGCCAGCAGCACCGGGACTCTCGGCACTGAAGCTTTCTTT	CASSTGTLGTEAFF
TRBV3-1/TRBV3-2	NA	NA	TRBJ1-1	TGTGCCAGCAGCCAACCCCGACAGAACACTGAAGCTTTCTTT	CASSQPRQNTEAFF
TRBV4-1	TRBD1	NA	TRBJ2-3	TGCGCCAGCAGCCAGGACCGGACAGGGGGCGACATGGGGGCAGATACGCAGTATTTT	CASSQDRTGGDMGADTQYF
TRBV28	TRBD1	NA	TRBJ2-3	TGTGCCAGCAGGTGGAGGGACAGGGGACGAGATACGCAGTATTTT	CASRWRDRGRDTQYF
TRBV6-6	NA	NA	TRBJ2-2	TGTGCCAGCAGTCCAAGCGTAGGAGGGAGTGGGGCCGGGGAGCTGTTTTTT	CASSPSVGGSGAGELFF
TRBV5-3	NA	NA	TRBJ2-7	TGTGCCAGAAGCCAATCCAGGGTCCCCTACGAGCAGTACTTC	CARSQSRVPYEQYF
TRBV4-3	NA	once	TRBJ1-2	TGCGCCAGCAGCCAAGATCCCGGGTGGGGCTACACCTTC	CASSQDPGWGYTF
TRBV10-2	TRBD1	NA	TRBJ1-1	TGCGCCAGCAGTGAGTCTACAGGGGGTAACACTGAAGCTTTCTTT	CASSESTGGNTEAFF
TRBV28	NA	NA	TRBJ1-2	TGTGCCAGCAGTTTCGGCAGGGGTTCGTATGGCTACACCTTC	CASSFGRGSYGYTF